A selection of T cell receptor beta chains follows, all from one sample in a study of blood T cell repertoires in COVID-19. Method: immunoSEQ multiplex PCR; TCRdb's copy keeps in-frame clones and lacks some. The data show 300,000 to 450,000 clones, with around 87% seen just once and 0.95% to 1.1% held by the top ten. Sequencing used PBMCs or T cells enriched from blood (not recorded which). The receptors here all came from a man between 18 and 35 years old who had recovered from COVID-19. The CDR3 runs from the conserved cysteine through the conserved F or W. The order of the fields is D gene, clone size, V gene, J gene, CDR3 protein, CDR3 DNA. D genes are given only for firm matches. A row's size may be missing; if present it is once, few, many or a size class.

D gene: TRBD2
clone size: NA
V gene: TRBV14
J gene: TRBJ2-1
CDR3 protein: CASSRTSGRSYNEQFF
CDR3 DNA: TGTGCCAGCAGTCGGACTAGCGGGAGATCCTACAATGAGCAGTTCTTC

D gene: NA
clone size: NA
V gene: TRBV7-9
J gene: TRBJ1-1
CDR3 protein: CASSLSSSRREAFF
CDR3 DNA: TGTGCCAGCAGCTTATCATCGAGTCGGCGGGAAGCTTTCTTT

D gene: TRBD1
clone size: NA
V gene: TRBV7-6
J gene: TRBJ2-7
CDR3 protein: CASSLWGQGDLEQYF
CDR3 DNA: TGTGCCAGCAGCTTATGGGGACAGGGGGATCTCGAGCAGTACTTC

D gene: TRBD1
clone size: NA
V gene: TRBV3-1/TRBV3-2
J gene: TRBJ1-4
CDR3 protein: CASSQRGQGTNEKLFF
CDR3 DNA: TGTGCCAGCAGCCAGAGGGGACAGGGAACTAATGAAAAACTGTTTTTT

D gene: NA
clone size: NA
V gene: TRBV25-1
J gene: TRBJ1-5
CDR3 protein: CASQGSSNQPQHF
CDR3 DNA: TGTGCCAGCCAAGGGAGTAGCAATCAGCCCCAGCATTTT

D gene: NA
clone size: few
V gene: TRBV19
J gene: TRBJ1-1
CDR3 protein: CASSKGQGNTEAFF
CDR3 DNA: TGTGCCAGTAGTAAGGGGCAGGGGAACACTGAAGCTTTCTTT

D gene: TRBD1
clone size: NA
V gene: TRBV5-1
J gene: TRBJ1-1
CDR3 protein: CASSFTRTGQKFEAFF
CDR3 DNA: TGCGCCAGCAGCTTCACGAGGACAGGGCAAAAGTTTGAAGCTTTCTTT

D gene: TRBD2
clone size: few
V gene: TRBV11-3
J gene: TRBJ2-1
CDR3 protein: CASSLDPHGGGSSYNEQFF
CDR3 DNA: TGTGCCAGCAGCTTAGACCCACATGGCGGGGGGAGCTCCTACAATGAGCAGTTCTTC

D gene: NA
clone size: once
V gene: TRBV2
J gene: TRBJ2-3
CDR3 protein: CASTGTPVLPSSTDTQYF
CDR3 DNA: TGTGCCAGCACTGGGACACCCGTTCTCCCTTCTAGCACAGATACGCAGTATTTT

D gene: TRBD2
clone size: NA
V gene: TRBV10-3
J gene: TRBJ2-1
CDR3 protein: CAIRHTSGGSYNEQFF
CDR3 DNA: TGTGCCATCAGGCACACTAGCGGTGGCTCCTACAATGAGCAGTTCTTC

D gene: NA
clone size: NA
V gene: TRBV28
J gene: TRBJ2-4
CDR3 protein: CASSQGAKNIQYF
CDR3 DNA: TGTGCCAGCAGCCAGGGGGCCAAAAACATTCAGTACTTC

D gene: TRBD1
clone size: NA
V gene: TRBV7-3
J gene: TRBJ1-5
CDR3 protein: CASSPGTGSGQPQHF
CDR3 DNA: TGTGCCAGCAGCCCCGGGACAGGGAGCGGGCAGCCCCAGCATTTT

D gene: NA
clone size: NA
V gene: TRBV7-8
J gene: TRBJ1-1
CDR3 protein: CASSPPPGTEAFF
CDR3 DNA: TGTGCCAGCAGCCCTCCCCCCGGGACAGAAGCTTTCTTT

D gene: NA
clone size: NA
V gene: TRBV6-5
J gene: TRBJ1-5
CDR3 protein: CASSYSLDSRQPQHF
CDR3 DNA: TGTGCCAGCAGTTACTCTTTAGACAGCCGTCAGCCCCAGCATTTT

D gene: NA
clone size: NA
V gene: TRBV29-1
J gene: TRBJ1-1
CDR3 protein: CSVGWQKNTEAFF
CDR3 DNA: TGCAGCGTTGGGTGGCAGAAGAACACTGAAGCTTTCTTT

D gene: TRBD2
clone size: NA
V gene: TRBV7-2
J gene: TRBJ2-1
CDR3 protein: CASSSGTSRVGEQFF
CDR3 DNA: TGTGCCAGCAGCTCCGGGACTAGCCGAGTTGGTGAGCAGTTCTTC

D gene: NA
clone size: NA
V gene: TRBV4-2
J gene: TRBJ2-5
CDR3 protein: CASSQSTWTPQETQYF
CDR3 DNA: TGTGCCAGCAGCCAATCGACCTGGACACCTCAAGAGACCCAGTACTTC

D gene: TRBD1
clone size: NA
V gene: TRBV6-5
J gene: TRBJ1-2
CDR3 protein: CASSPGQGHGYTF
CDR3 DNA: TGTGCCAGCAGTCCGGGACAGGGTCATGGCTACACCTTC

D gene: NA
clone size: NA
V gene: TRBV6-5
J gene: TRBJ1-2
CDR3 protein: CASRKYLAGPYGYTF
CDR3 DNA: TGTGCCAGCAGAAAATACTTGGCTGGGCCCTATGGCTACACCTTC

D gene: TRBD1
clone size: NA
V gene: TRBV7-9
J gene: TRBJ1-2
CDR3 protein: CASSSATGTANYGYTF
CDR3 DNA: TGTGCCAGCAGCTCGGCCACCGGGACAGCTAACTATGGCTACACCTTC

D gene: NA
clone size: NA
V gene: TRBV7-2
J gene: TRBJ2-6
CDR3 protein: CASSLVTGTGSGANVLTF
CDR3 DNA: TGTGCCAGCAGCTTAGTTACAGGGACGGGCTCTGGGGCCAACGTCCTGACTTTC

D gene: NA
clone size: NA
V gene: TRBV5-4
J gene: TRBJ1-1
CDR3 protein: CASSLRGGLSTEAFF
CDR3 DNA: TGTGCCAGCAGCTTGCGGGGGGGGCTTAGCACTGAAGCTTTCTTT

D gene: TRBD1
clone size: NA
V gene: TRBV9
J gene: TRBJ2-4
CDR3 protein: CASSVGGTGVNIQYF
CDR3 DNA: TGTGCCAGCAGCGTAGGTGGGACAGGGGTAAACATTCAGTACTTC

D gene: NA
clone size: NA
V gene: TRBV19
J gene: TRBJ1-3
CDR3 protein: CASSGGLSDRPGSGNTIYF
CDR3 DNA: TGTGCCAGTAGCGGAGGTTTATCGGACCGACCAGGCTCTGGAAACACCATATATTTT

D gene: NA
clone size: NA
V gene: TRBV5-1
J gene: TRBJ2-7
CDR3 protein: CASSSRHRVDEQYF
CDR3 DNA: TGCGCCAGCAGCTCCCGGCACAGGGTCGACGAGCAGTACTTC

D gene: TRBD1
clone size: NA
V gene: TRBV6-2/TRBV6-3
J gene: TRBJ1-2
CDR3 protein: CASSYTGGVDYGYTF
CDR3 DNA: TGTGCCAGCAGTTATACAGGGGGCGTGGACTATGGCTACACCTTC

D gene: TRBD1
clone size: NA
V gene: TRBV5-5
J gene: TRBJ2-7
CDR3 protein: CASSLGQGPYEQYF
CDR3 DNA: TGTGCCAGCAGCTTGGGACAGGGGCCCTACGAGCAGTACTTC

D gene: NA
clone size: NA
V gene: TRBV11-1
J gene: TRBJ1-1
CDR3 protein: CASSLSGGNTEAFF
CDR3 DNA: TGTGCCAGCAGCCTATCCGGGGGGAACACTGAAGCTTTCTTT

D gene: TRBD1
clone size: few
V gene: TRBV30
J gene: TRBJ2-2
CDR3 protein: CAWRDRAGELFF
CDR3 DNA: TGTGCCTGGCGCGACAGGGCCGGGGAGCTGTTTTTT

D gene: TRBD2
clone size: NA
V gene: TRBV19
J gene: TRBJ2-7
CDR3 protein: CASNAGTSGKYEQYF
CDR3 DNA: TGTGCCAGTAACGCTGGGACTAGCGGGAAGTACGAGCAGTACTTC

D gene: TRBD2
clone size: NA
V gene: TRBV18
J gene: TRBJ2-2
CDR3 protein: CASSPPSAGGGTGELFF
CDR3 DNA: TGTGCCAGCTCACCACCGTCAGCGGGGGGCGGCACCGGGGAGCTGTTTTTT

D gene: TRBD2
clone size: NA
V gene: TRBV10-3
J gene: TRBJ2-1
CDR3 protein: CAISESRASGGLSYNEQFF
CDR3 DNA: TGTGCCATCAGTGAGTCGCGGGCTAGCGGGGGCCTCTCCTACAATGAGCAGTTCTTC

D gene: TRBD2
clone size: NA
V gene: TRBV29-1
J gene: TRBJ2-1
CDR3 protein: CSAGLAGNNEQFF
CDR3 DNA: TGCAGTGCGGGACTAGCGGGGAACAATGAGCAGTTCTTC

D gene: NA
clone size: NA
V gene: TRBV5-1
J gene: TRBJ1-2
CDR3 protein: CASSLDGTIYGYTF
CDR3 DNA: TGCGCCAGCAGCTTGGACGGGACAATCTATGGCTACACCTTC

D gene: NA
clone size: NA
V gene: TRBV5-5
J gene: TRBJ2-2
CDR3 protein: CASSLGQGRGGELFF
CDR3 DNA: TGTGCCAGCAGCTTGGGGCAGGGGCGTGGCGGGGAGCTGTTTTTT

D gene: TRBD1
clone size: NA
V gene: TRBV15
J gene: TRBJ1-6
CDR3 protein: CATSRRTGGSSPLHF
CDR3 DNA: TGTGCCACCAGCCGGAGGACAGGGGGCTCTTCACCCCTCCACTTT

D gene: TRBD1
clone size: NA
V gene: TRBV7-2
J gene: TRBJ2-7
CDR3 protein: CASSLVGGGTGAREQYF
CDR3 DNA: TGTGCCAGCAGCTTAGTAGGAGGCGGGACAGGGGCTCGCGAGCAGTACTTC

D gene: NA
clone size: NA
V gene: TRBV3-1/TRBV3-2
J gene: TRBJ1-5
CDR3 protein: CASSQDPGYQPQHF
CDR3 DNA: TGTGCCAGCAGCCAAGATCCCGGGTATCAGCCCCAGCATTTT

D gene: NA
clone size: NA
V gene: TRBV2
J gene: TRBJ1-6
CDR3 protein: CASMNRVPGSPLHF
CDR3 DNA: TGTGCCAGCATGAACAGGGTGCCGGGATCACCCCTCCACTTT

D gene: NA
clone size: NA
V gene: TRBV4-1
J gene: TRBJ2-7
CDR3 protein: CASSLGHTGGEQYF
CDR3 DNA: TGCGCCAGCAGCTTAGGACATACCGGGGGTGAGCAGTACTTC

D gene: TRBD1
clone size: NA
V gene: TRBV5-4
J gene: TRBJ1-3
CDR3 protein: CASSLTGGGNTIYF
CDR3 DNA: TGTGCCAGCAGCTTGACAGGGGGTGGAAACACCATATATTTT

D gene: NA
clone size: NA
V gene: TRBV29-1
J gene: TRBJ2-1
CDR3 protein: CSVERTDNEQFF
CDR3 DNA: TGCAGCGTTGAACGGACAGACAATGAGCAGTTCTTC

D gene: NA
clone size: once
V gene: TRBV21-1
J gene: TRBJ1-1
CDR3 protein: CASSKATGDTEAFF
CDR3 DNA: TGTGCCAGCAGCAAAGCTACAGGGGACACTGAAGCTTTCTTT

D gene: TRBD2
clone size: NA
V gene: TRBV2
J gene: TRBJ2-7
CDR3 protein: CASSAGTSGLYEQYF
CDR3 DNA: TGTGCCAGCAGTGCCGGGACTAGCGGGCTTTACGAGCAGTACTTC

D gene: TRBD2
clone size: NA
V gene: TRBV27
J gene: TRBJ2-2
CDR3 protein: CASSPGLANTGELFF
CDR3 DNA: TGTGCCAGCAGTCCCGGACTAGCGAACACCGGGGAGCTGTTTTTT

D gene: TRBD2
clone size: NA
V gene: TRBV12-3/TRBV12-4
J gene: TRBJ2-1
CDR3 protein: CASRSGGHNEQFF
CDR3 DNA: TGTGCCAGCAGGAGCGGGGGGCACAATGAGCAGTTCTTC

D gene: NA
clone size: NA
V gene: TRBV7-6
J gene: TRBJ1-3
CDR3 protein: CASSLRRGGKRNTIYF
CDR3 DNA: TGTGCCAGCAGCTTACGGCGGGGGGGGAAAAGAAACACCATATATTTT

D gene: TRBD1
clone size: NA
V gene: TRBV4-2
J gene: TRBJ1-4
CDR3 protein: CASSQVLRDRILF
CDR3 DNA: TGTGCCAGCAGCCAAGTGTTGAGGGACAGGATCCTATTT

D gene: TRBD1
clone size: NA
V gene: TRBV27
J gene: TRBJ1-1
CDR3 protein: CASSLGTGANTEAFF
CDR3 DNA: TGTGCCAGCAGTTTGGGGACAGGGGCGAACACTGAAGCTTTCTTT

D gene: NA
clone size: NA
V gene: TRBV6-5
J gene: TRBJ1-3
CDR3 protein: CASSKGTSSGNTIYF
CDR3 DNA: TGTGCCAGCAGCAAGGGGACAAGCTCTGGAAACACCATATATTTT

D gene: NA
clone size: NA
V gene: TRBV20-1
J gene: TRBJ1-2
CDR3 protein: CSASYRNNYGYTF
CDR3 DNA: TGCAGTGCTAGTTACAGGAACAACTATGGCTACACCTTC